These T cell receptor beta chains were read from a single sample in a study of blood T cell repertoires in COVID-19. Repertoires were generated with immunoSEQ multiplex PCR, while TCRdb's copy carries only in-frame clones and drops some. The top ten hold around 17% of the sample, which has approximately 60,000 clones, 85% seen once. The specimen sequenced was peripheral blood. The receptors were sampled from a human donor in a cohort sampled during active COVID-19. CDR3s include the opening cysteine and the closing phenylalanine or tryptophan. The D gene is left open where the match is weak. Size tells how often a clone was seen (once, few, many) or the class of an expanded clone, and some rows leave it out.

D gene,J gene,V gene,clone size,CDR3 DNA,CDR3 protein
-,TRBJ2-4,TRBV6-2/TRBV6-3,-,TGTGCCAGCAGTCCCAGAGGAGCCAAAAACATTCAGTACTTC,CASSPRGAKNIQYF
TRBD1,TRBJ2-4,TRBV4-3,once,TGCGCCAGCAGCCAAGATGTAGACAGGGGTAAAGGCATTCAGTACTTC,CASSQDVDRGKGIQYF
-,TRBJ2-6,TRBV15,-,TGTGCCACCAGCAGAGATGCAGGGGTTGGGGCCAACGTCCTGACTTTC,CATSRDAGVGANVLTF
-,TRBJ1-1,TRBV5-1,-,TGCGCCAGCAGCTTCGGGGGAGGAACTGAAGCTTTCTTT,CASSFGGGTEAFF
TRBD2,TRBJ2-3,TRBV6-6,-,TGTGCCAGCAGTTACCGTAGCGGGCGCAGCACAGATACGCAGTATTTT,CASSYRSGRSTDTQYF
-,TRBJ1-2,TRBV10-3,-,TGTGCCATCAGTGAGCCCGGTAACTATGGCTACACCTTC,CAISEPGNYGYTF
TRBD1,TRBJ2-7,TRBV19,-,TGTGCCAGTAGTATTGGGAAGGACAGGGGCCTTTCCTACGAGCAGTACTTC,CASSIGKDRGLSYEQYF
TRBD1,TRBJ2-1,TRBV19,-,TGTGCCAGTAACCCGACAGGGAGCACCTACAATGAGCAGTTCTTC,CASNPTGSTYNEQFF
-,TRBJ1-1,TRBV18,-,TGTGCCAGCTCCACAAGGAGGGACACTGAAGCTTTCTTT,CASSTRRDTEAFF
-,TRBJ2-5,TRBV5-1,-,TGCGCCAGCGCTACCGGGAGTAGCGGCTACCAAGAGACCCAGTACTTC,CASATGSSGYQETQYF
TRBD1,TRBJ1-5,TRBV7-2,-,TGTGCCAGCAGCGGACAGGGTGGTCAGCCCCAGCATTTT,CASSGQGGQPQHF
-,TRBJ1-1,TRBV10-3,-,TGTGCCATCAGTCCGATGACGGGGACTGAAGCTTTCTTT,CAISPMTGTEAFF
-,TRBJ2-7,TRBV7-9,-,TGTGCCAGCAGTCCCGGGTCCCTGCCCTACGAGCAGTACTTC,CASSPGSLPYEQYF
TRBD1,TRBJ1-5,TRBV7-2,-,TGTGCCAGCAGCAAGACAGGGGGCGGTCAGCCCCAGCATTTT,CASSKTGGGQPQHF
-,TRBJ1-1,TRBV4-1,-,TGCGCCAGCAGCCAAGATGCCGCAGGTAACACTGAAGCTTTCTTT,CASSQDAAGNTEAFF
TRBD1,TRBJ1-5,TRBV10-3,-,TGTGCCATCAGTGACCCCCCCCAGGGGGGAATTCAGCCCCAGCATTTT,CAISDPPQGGIQPQHF
-,TRBJ2-2,TRBV7-9,few,TGTGCCAGCAGCCGGCGGCGGGGTTTGGTACCCGGGGAGCTGTTTTTT,CASSRRRGLVPGELFF
TRBD1,TRBJ1-6,TRBV5-1,-,TGCGCCAGCAGCTCCGGGACAGGACCCAATTCACCCCTCCACTTT,CASSSGTGPNSPLHF
-,TRBJ1-2,TRBV4-3,-,TGCGCCAGCAGCCCCCGACAGAACTATGGCTACACCTTC,CASSPRQNYGYTF
-,TRBJ1-2,TRBV12-3/TRBV12-4,-,TGTGCCAGCAGCCCCGGGGGGCTTAATGGCTACACCTTC,CASSPGGLNGYTF